The next 27 T cell receptor beta chains were all read from a single sample in a study of post-analysis software for immune sequencing data. These TCRs' antigens remain unknown. cDNA libraries of TCR beta carried unique molecular identifiers. TCRdb called the PCR reads again in MiXCR, with one record for every CDR3 protein. The sample records about 810,000 distinct CDR3 sequences, about 50% being singletons. Notes on the study in general: Controls had lower frequencies than patients of a handful of TRBV segments, which included TRBV5-6, TRBV5-1 and TRBV20-1.

The sequenced sample was blood. The receptors come from a girl aged 10 to 17 with multiple sclerosis.

This clonotype was counted a single time. The chain links TRBV7-3 to TRBJ2-3; unclear D gene. Trimming took 5 bases from V and 5 from J, leaving 23 bases between them. The CDR3 loop spans 17 amino acids. The germline V gene encodes CDR1 SGHTA and CDR2 FQGTGA. CDR3 protein: CASSPRVRAGKVDTQYF. The CDR3 coding sequence is TGTGCCAGCAGCCCAAGGGTTAGGGCAGGAAAGGTAGATACGCAGTATTTT.

The chain couples TRBV12-3 or TRBV12-4 to TRBJ1-6; D not resolved. The CDR3 sequence is 11 residues long. With 7 bases removed from V and 9 bases from J, the gap between germline ends came to 7 bases. The CDR3 DNA reads as TGTGCCAGCAAACGCGGTTCACCCCTCCACTTT. Encoded protein: CASKRGSPLHF.

Written as DNA, the CDR3 is TGTGCCAGCAGACCTGGACAGGAGTTCGGCTACACCTTC. Protein: CASRPGQEFGYTF. The genes are TRBV12-3 or TRBV12-4 and TRBJ1-2; 7 bases are shared with TRBD1. The CDR3 has 13 residues. The trim removed 6 bases at V and 8 bases at J, leaving 9 bases unmatched.

The chain carries TRBV25-1 and TRBJ2-7; TRBD1 is a possible D gene (5 bases). CDR3 length: 15 residues. V was cut by 5 bases and J by 3 bases, with 17 bases left in between. Germline loops: CDR1 MGHDK, CDR2 SYGVNS. The CDR3: CASSPRAGWVYEQYF. The CDR3 nucleotides read TGTGCCAGCAGTCCACGGGCAGGGTGGGTCTACGAGCAGTACTTC.

The rearrangement links TRBV7-2 to TRBJ2-7; D might be TRBD1 or TRBD2, each matching 7 bases. V lost 5 bases, J lost 4 bases, and 15 bases lay in between. The length of the CDR3 is 14 residues. Looked up from germline, CDR1 is SGHTA and CDR2 is FQGNSA. The CDR3 DNA reads as TGTGCCAGCAGCCCGCAGGGGGGGTTTTACGAGCAGTACTTC. As protein: CASSPQGGFYEQYF.

This clonotype showed up just once. CDR3 sequence: CASTQSGQPQHF. The CDR3 DNA is TGTGCCAGTACCCAGTCGGGTCAGCCCCAGCATTTT. V and J are TRBV19 and TRBJ1-5; no clear D gene. The CDR3 has 12 residues. Germline CDR1 reads LNHDA; CDR2 reads SQIVND (reference sequence). Trimming took off 7 bases at V and 6 bases at J, with 10 bases between the two ends.

This clonotype has a handful of counts. V usage is TRBV10-3 and J usage is TRBJ2-1, with D possibly being TRBD2 (5 bases). Germline lookup yields CDR1 ENHRY and CDR2 SYGVKD. The CDR3 contains 12 residues. V was clipped by 0 bases and J by 9 bases, with 6 bases between them. The CDR3 reads CAISESEGEQFF. For the CDR3, the DNA is TGTGCCATCAGTGAGTCTGAGGGTGAGCAGTTCTTC.

This clonotype is a singleton in its sample. This chain uses TRBV5-5 with TRBJ1-1; D possibly corresponds to TRBD1 (5 bases). This CDR3 has 17 amino acids. The ends were cut back, 2 bases at V and 5 bases at J, with 22 bases in the middle. Looked up from germline, CDR1 is SGHKS and CDR2 is YYEKEE (reference sequence). CDR3 region: CASSFWGAPTLRTEAFF. Here the CDR3 DNA reads TGTGCCAGCAGCTTCTGGGGCGCGCCCACCCTGAGGACTGAAGCTTTCTTT.

The chain joins TRBV7-9 to TRBJ2-3, with 7 bases fitting TRBD1. Germline CDR1 SEHNR, CDR2 FQNEAQ (reference sequence). This CDR3 has 16 residues. The V gene end was trimmed by 6 bases and the J gene end by 1 base; junction bases not matched to a gene: 10. The CDR3 nucleotides read TGTGCCAGCAGTTCACTTGACAGGGCCCGCACAGATACGCAGTATTTT. It specifies CASSSLDRARTDTQYF. The entire variable domain, with the rest obtained from reference TRBV7-9 and TRBJ2-3, is as follows: DTGVSQNPRHKITKRGQNVTFRCDPISEHNRLYWYRQTLGQGPEFLTYFQNEAQLEKSRLLSDRFSAERPKGSFSTLEIQRTEQGDSAMYLCASSSLDRARTDTQYFGPGTRLTVL.

This clonotype occurred a few times. The chain joins TRBV6-1 to TRBJ1-4; possible D gene TRBD1, 5 bases. Trimming removed 8 bases from V and 0 bases from J, with 7 bases in between. CDR1 MNHNS and CDR2 SASEGT come from the germline V gene. The CDR3 consists of 13 residues. Here the CDR3 reads CASGATTNEKLFF. CDR3 DNA: TGTGCCAGCGGGGCTACAACTAATGAAAAACTGTTTTTT.

J is TRBJ2-3 and V is TRBV20-1; 7 nucleotides match TRBD2. Trimming removed 5 bases from V and 2 bases from J; junction bases left unmatched: 7. Germline loops: CDR1 DFQATT, CDR2 SNEGSKA (reference sequence). The CDR3 runs 14 residues. Here the CDR3 DNA reads TGCAGTGCTCGGGGGGAGGACCTCACAGATACGCAGTATTTT. Its protein product is CSARGEDLTDTQYF.

This clonotype was seen more than once but under ten times. V is TRBV6-5 and J is TRBJ2-3; 11 nucleotides match TRBD2. Germline V gene lookup returns CDR1 MNHEY and CDR2 SVGAGI. The trim removed 0 bases at V and 2 bases at J, leaving 4 bases unmatched. The CDR3 loop spans 17 amino acids. CDR3 protein: CASSYSSSGGFTDTQYF. CDR3 sequence (DNA): TGTGCCAGCAGTTACTCTTCTAGCGGGGGGTTCACAGATACGCAGTATTTT.

The genes are TRBV18 and TRBJ2-7, with TRBD2 identical over 11 bases. The assigned J gene may be wrong: the sequence end matches TRBJ2-5 better. Germline loops: CDR1 KGHSH, CDR2 LQKENI. CDR3 length equals 19 residues. For the CDR3, the DNA is TGTGCCAGCTCACCACGACGGCTAGCGGGGGGCAACGCTCAAGAGACCCAGTACTTC. Translated: CASSPRRLAGGNAQETQYF.

This clonotype was seen more than once but under ten times. The chain employs TRBV9 and TRBJ2-7; D is undetermined. The CDR3 has 14 amino acids. Trimming removed 0 bases from V and 2 bases from J, with 9 bases in between. CDR1 and CDR2 (germline): SGDLS, YYNGEE. The CDR3 DNA sequence: TGTGCCAGCAGCGTAGACCGCCTCACCTACGAGCAGTACTTC. Protein product: CASSVDRLTYEQYF.

This clonotype was found a few times. The V and J genes are TRBV6-6 and TRBJ2-5; tentatively, D is TRBD1 (6 bases). With 6 bases removed from V and 2 bases from J, the gap between germline ends came to 16 bases. This CDR3 region has 15 residues. The V gene's germline CDR1 is MNHNY and CDR2 SVGAGI (reference sequence). The CDR3 spells CASSPVRGGQETQYF. CDR3 nucleotides: TGTGCCAGCAGCCCCGTGCGAGGGGGTCAAGAGACCCAGTACTTC.

The V call is TRBV12-5, the J call TRBJ2-1; 7 bases line up with TRBD2. Unmatched junction bases numbered 1, after V lost 5 bases and J lost 3 bases. This CDR3 is built from 13 residues. Per germline, CDR1 LGHNT and CDR2 FRNRAP. The CDR3, as DNA: TGTGCTAGTGGTCGGGACTACTACAATGAGCAGTTCTTC. This sequence encodes CASGRDYYNEQFF.

This clonotype was counted only a few times. The chain joins TRBV29-1 to TRBJ1-2, with 10 bases that match TRBD1. The length of the CDR3 is 11 residues. V lost 6 bases, J lost 7 bases, and 2 bases stayed unmatched. CDR1 and CDR2 from the germline V gene are SQVTM and ANQGSEA. CDR3 protein: CSVRDRGGYTF. The CDR3 region has the DNA TGCAGCGTCCGGGACAGGGGTGGCTACACCTTC.

The chain has TRBV29-1 and TRBJ2-5; no clear D gene. Deletions cut 0 bases from V and 5 bases from J, with 13 bases between. The CDR3 extends over 14 amino acids. Germline CDR1 SQVTM, CDR2 ANQGSEA. The CDR3 here is CSVEDFQARETQYF. Here the CDR3 DNA reads TGCAGCGTTGAAGACTTCCAGGCCAGGGAGACCCAGTACTTC.

This clonotype occurred a few times. DNA of the CDR3: TGTGCCAGCAGCGGAATGGTGGATACGCAGTATTTT. As protein: CASSGMVDTQYF. The chain recombines TRBV5-5 with TRBJ2-3; D remains unclear. The germline gives CDR1 SGHKS, CDR2 YYEKEE (reference sequence). The CDR3 length is 12 residues. The V gene lost 4 bases and the J gene lost 6 bases, with 9 bases spanning the gap.

This clonotype was counted between two and nine times. CDR3 in amino acids: CSVEGGFQETQYF. In DNA form, the CDR3 reads TGCAGCGTTGAAGGTGGATTCCAAGAGACCCAGTACTTC. V is TRBV29-1 and J is TRBJ2-5; D is undetermined. Germline values: CDR1 SQVTM, CDR2 ANQGSEA. Trimming took 1 base from V and 1 from J, leaving 7 bases between them. The length of the CDR3 is 13 residues.

This clonotype has a handful of counts. This rearrangement joins TRBV5-1 to TRBJ2-1, with TRBD1 matching over 9 bases. The last part of the DNA fits TRBJ2-7 better; the J call may be wrong. Germline lookup yields CDR1 SGHRS and CDR2 YFSETQ. The CDR3 runs 15 residues. CDR3 amino acids: CASSYTGGSYNEQYF. Written as DNA, the CDR3 is TGCGCCAGCAGCTATACAGGGGGCTCCTACAATGAGCAGTACTTC.

The V call is TRBV7-3, the J call TRBJ2-2, with TRBD2 as a possible D gene (6 bases). The CDR3 contains 15 residues. Trimming took 1 base from V and 7 from J, leaving 13 bases between them. The germline V gene encodes CDR1 SGHTA and CDR2 FQGTGA. CDR3 region: CASSLIGRGNGELFF. The CDR3 DNA reads as TGTGCCAGCAGCTTAATTGGTCGCGGGAACGGGGAGCTGTTTTTT.

The chain joins TRBV20-1 to TRBJ2-1; TRBD2 matches at 10 bases. Germline values: CDR1 DFQATT, CDR2 SNEGSKA (reference sequence). V shed 0 bases, J shed 8 bases, and the junction held 7 bases outside the gene matches. This CDR3 is 15 amino acids long. The CDR3 protein is CSARDLLAGVHEQFF. The CDR3 DNA sequence: TGCAGTGCTAGAGACCTTCTAGCGGGAGTTCATGAGCAGTTCTTC.

This chain uses TRBV6-1 with TRBJ2-6; the D gene is possibly TRBD1 (5 bases). V gave up 4 bases and J gave up 2 bases, with 9 bases separating them. Germline V gives CDR1 MNHNS, CDR2 SASEGT. The CDR3 contains 15 residues. As DNA, the CDR3 is TGTGCCAGCAGTGTTATAGGGGCTGGGGCCAACGTCCTGACTTTC. Its translation: CASSVIGAGANVLTF.

This clonotype was counted a few times. The CDR3 nucleotides read TGCAGTGCTAGAGACTACAGCTCCTACAATGAGCAGTTCTTC. This sequence encodes CSARDYSSYNEQFF. The V and J genes are TRBV20-1 and TRBJ2-1; no definite D call. CDR1 and CDR2 from the germline V gene are DFQATT and SNEGSKA (reference sequence). V lost 0 bases to trimming and J lost 0 bases, with 6 bases between them. CDR3 length: 14 amino acids.

The chain couples TRBV12-3 or TRBV12-4 to TRBJ2-1, with D tentatively TRBD1 (6 bases). There are 12 residues in the CDR3. Trimming shortened V by 5 bases and J by 6 bases, and 8 bases separated the two germline ends. The CDR3 spells CASSTGSNEQFF. CDR3 nucleotides: TGTGCCAGCAGTACAGGGTCCAATGAGCAGTTCTTC.

The table lists this clonotype with a few counts. The chain carries TRBV20-1 and TRBJ1-6; 11 bases align to TRBD1. CDR1 and CDR2 (germline): DFQATT, SNEGSKA (reference sequence). V shed 6 bases, J shed 9 bases, and the junction held 7 bases outside the gene matches. The CDR3 length is 14 residues. CDR3 region: CSARDRGDSSPLHF. The CDR3 nucleotides read TGCAGTGCCCGGGACAGGGGGGACAGTTCACCCCTCCACTTT.